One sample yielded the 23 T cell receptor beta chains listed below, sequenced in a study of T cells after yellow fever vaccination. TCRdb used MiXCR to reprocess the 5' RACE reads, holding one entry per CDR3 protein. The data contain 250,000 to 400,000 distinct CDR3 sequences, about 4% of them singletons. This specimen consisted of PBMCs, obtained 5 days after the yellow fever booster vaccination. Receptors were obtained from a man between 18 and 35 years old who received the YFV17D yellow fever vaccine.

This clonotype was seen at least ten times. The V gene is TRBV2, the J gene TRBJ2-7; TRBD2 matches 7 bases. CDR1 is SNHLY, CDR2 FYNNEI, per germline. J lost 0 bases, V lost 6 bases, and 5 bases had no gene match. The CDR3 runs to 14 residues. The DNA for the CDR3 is TGTGCCAGCAGCTCTAGCGGTAGCTCCTACGAGCAGTACTTC. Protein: CASSSSGSSYEQYF.

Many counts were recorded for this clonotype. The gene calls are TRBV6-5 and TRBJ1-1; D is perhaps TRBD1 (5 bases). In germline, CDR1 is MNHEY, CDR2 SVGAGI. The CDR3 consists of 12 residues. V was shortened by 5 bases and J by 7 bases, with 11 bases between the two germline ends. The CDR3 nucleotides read TGTGCCAGCAGTCAGGGACCCATTGAAGCTTTCTTT. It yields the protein CASSQGPIEAFF.

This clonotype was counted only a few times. CDR3 region: CSAAGRGNTEAFF. Here the CDR3 DNA reads TGCAGCGCTGCGGGACGGGGGAACACTGAAGCTTTCTTT. The V gene is TRBV29-1, the J gene TRBJ1-1, with D maybe TRBD1 (5 bases). Deletions cut 7 bases from V and 1 base from J, with 13 bases between. The CDR3 is made up of 13 amino acids. Germline V gene sequence: CDR1 SQVTM, CDR2 ANQGSEA.

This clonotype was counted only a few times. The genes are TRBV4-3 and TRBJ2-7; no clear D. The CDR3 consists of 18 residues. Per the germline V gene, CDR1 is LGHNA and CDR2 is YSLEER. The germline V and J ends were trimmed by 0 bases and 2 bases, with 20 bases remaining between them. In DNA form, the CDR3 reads TGCGCCAGCAGCCAAGAACGGTTACGGGCAGGCAAGACCTACGAGCAGTACTTC. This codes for CASSQERLRAGKTYEQYF.

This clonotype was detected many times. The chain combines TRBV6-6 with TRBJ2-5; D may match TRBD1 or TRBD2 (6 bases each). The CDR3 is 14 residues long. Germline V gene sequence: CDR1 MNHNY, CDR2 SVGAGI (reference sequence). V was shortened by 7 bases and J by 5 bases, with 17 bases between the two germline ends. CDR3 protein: CASNPRGPGETQYF. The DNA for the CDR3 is TGTGCCAGCAATCCACGGGGGCCGGGGGAGACCCAGTACTTC.

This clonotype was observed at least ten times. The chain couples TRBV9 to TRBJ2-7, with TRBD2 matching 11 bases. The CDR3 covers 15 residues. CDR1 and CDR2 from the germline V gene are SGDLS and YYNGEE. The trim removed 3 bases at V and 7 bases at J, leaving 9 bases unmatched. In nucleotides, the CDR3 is TGTGCCAGCAGCGCGGCCGGGACTAGCGGTGAGGAGCAGTACTTC. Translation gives CASSAAGTSGEEQYF.

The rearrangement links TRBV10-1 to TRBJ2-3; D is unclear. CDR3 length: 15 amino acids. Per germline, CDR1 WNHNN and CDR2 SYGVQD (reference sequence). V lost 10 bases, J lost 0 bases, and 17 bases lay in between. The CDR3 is CANHLRRFSTDTQYF. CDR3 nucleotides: TGCGCCAACCACCTACGCCGATTTAGCACAGATACGCAGTATTTT.

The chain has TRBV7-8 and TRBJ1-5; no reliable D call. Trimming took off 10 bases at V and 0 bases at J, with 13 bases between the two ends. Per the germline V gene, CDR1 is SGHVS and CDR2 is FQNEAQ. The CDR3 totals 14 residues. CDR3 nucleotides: TGTGCCACAACCGACGGCAATAGCAATCAGCCCCAGCATTTT. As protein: CATTDGNSNQPQHF. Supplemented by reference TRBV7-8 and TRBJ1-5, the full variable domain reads GAGVSQSPRYKVAKRGQDVALRCDPISGHVSLFWYQQALGQGPEFLTYFQNEAQLDKSGLPSDRFFAERPEGSVSTLKIQRTQQEDSAVYLCATTDGNSNQPQHFGDGTRLSIL.

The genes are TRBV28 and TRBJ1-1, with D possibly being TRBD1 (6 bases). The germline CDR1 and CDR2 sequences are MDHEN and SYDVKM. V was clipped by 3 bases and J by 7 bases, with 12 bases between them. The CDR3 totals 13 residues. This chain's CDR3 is CASSFVPRGEAFF. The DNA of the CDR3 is TGTGCCAGCAGTTTTGTACCCAGGGGTGAAGCTTTCTTT.

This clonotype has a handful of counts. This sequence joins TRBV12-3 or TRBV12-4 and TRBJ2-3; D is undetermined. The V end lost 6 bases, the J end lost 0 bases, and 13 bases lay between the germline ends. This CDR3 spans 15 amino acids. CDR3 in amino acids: CASRTQLLSTDTQYF. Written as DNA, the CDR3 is TGTGCCAGCAGGACCCAACTCCTAAGCACAGATACGCAGTATTTT.

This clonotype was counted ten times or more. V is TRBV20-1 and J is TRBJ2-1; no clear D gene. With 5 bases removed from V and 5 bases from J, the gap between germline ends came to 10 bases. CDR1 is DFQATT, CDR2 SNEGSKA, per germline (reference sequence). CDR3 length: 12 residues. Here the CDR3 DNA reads TGCAGTGCTTGGCTGAGGAACAATGAGCAGTTCTTC. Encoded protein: CSAWLRNNEQFF.

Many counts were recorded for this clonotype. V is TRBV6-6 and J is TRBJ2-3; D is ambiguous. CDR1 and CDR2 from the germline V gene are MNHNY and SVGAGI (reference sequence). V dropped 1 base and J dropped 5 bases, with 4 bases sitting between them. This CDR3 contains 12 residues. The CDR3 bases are TGTGCCAGCAGTTACTTAGGAGATACGCAGTATTTT. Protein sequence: CASSYLGDTQYF.

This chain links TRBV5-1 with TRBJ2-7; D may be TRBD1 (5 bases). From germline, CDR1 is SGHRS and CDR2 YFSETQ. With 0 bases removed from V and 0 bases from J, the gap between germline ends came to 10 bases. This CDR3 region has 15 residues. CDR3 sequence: CASSLGGRASYEQYF. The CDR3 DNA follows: TGCGCCAGCAGCTTGGGGGGCAGGGCCTCCTACGAGCAGTACTTC.

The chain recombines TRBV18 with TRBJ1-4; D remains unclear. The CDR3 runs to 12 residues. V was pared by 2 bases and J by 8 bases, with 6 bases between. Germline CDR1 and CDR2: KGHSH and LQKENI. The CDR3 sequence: CASSPGVEKLFF. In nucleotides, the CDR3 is TGTGCCAGCTCACCAGGCGTGGAAAAACTGTTTTTT.

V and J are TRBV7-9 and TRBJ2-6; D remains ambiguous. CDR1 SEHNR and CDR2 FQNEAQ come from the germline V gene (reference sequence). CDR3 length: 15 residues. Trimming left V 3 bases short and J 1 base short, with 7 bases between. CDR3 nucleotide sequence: TGTGCCAGCAGCTTGTGGTTATCTGGGGCCAACGTCCTGACTTTC. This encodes CASSLWLSGANVLTF.

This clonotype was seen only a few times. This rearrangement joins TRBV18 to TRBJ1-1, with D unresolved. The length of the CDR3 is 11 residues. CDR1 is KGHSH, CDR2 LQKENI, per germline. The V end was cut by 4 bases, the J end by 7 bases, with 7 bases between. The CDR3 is CASSRADEAFF. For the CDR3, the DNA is TGTGCCAGCTCACGCGCGGATGAAGCTTTCTTT.

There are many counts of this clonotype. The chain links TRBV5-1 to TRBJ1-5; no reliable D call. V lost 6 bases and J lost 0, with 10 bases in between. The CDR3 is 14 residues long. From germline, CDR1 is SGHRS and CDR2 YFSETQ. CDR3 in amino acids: CASTRPDSNQPQHF. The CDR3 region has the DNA TGCGCCAGCACCCGCCCCGATAGCAATCAGCCCCAGCATTTT.

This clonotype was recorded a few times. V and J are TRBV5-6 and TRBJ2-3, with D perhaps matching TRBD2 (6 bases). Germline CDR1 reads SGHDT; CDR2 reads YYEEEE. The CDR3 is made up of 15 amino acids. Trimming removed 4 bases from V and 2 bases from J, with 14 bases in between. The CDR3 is CASSIRGTSTDTQYF. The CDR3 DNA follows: TGTGCCAGCAGCATACGGGGGACCTCCACAGATACGCAGTATTTT.

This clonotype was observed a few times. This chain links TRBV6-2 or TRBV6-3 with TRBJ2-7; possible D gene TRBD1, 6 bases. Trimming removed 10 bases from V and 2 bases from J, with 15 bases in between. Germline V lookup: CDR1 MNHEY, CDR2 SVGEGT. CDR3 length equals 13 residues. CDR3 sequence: CATPPRQAYEQYV. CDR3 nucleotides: TGTGCCACGCCCCCGAGACAGGCCTACGAGCAGTACGTC.

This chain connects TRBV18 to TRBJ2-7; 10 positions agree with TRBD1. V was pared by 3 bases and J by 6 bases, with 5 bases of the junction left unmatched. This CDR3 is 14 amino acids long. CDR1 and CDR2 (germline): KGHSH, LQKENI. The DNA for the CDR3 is TGTGCCAGCTCACCTTCGACAGGGGGCGGCGAGCAGTACGTC. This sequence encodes CASSPSTGGGEQYV.

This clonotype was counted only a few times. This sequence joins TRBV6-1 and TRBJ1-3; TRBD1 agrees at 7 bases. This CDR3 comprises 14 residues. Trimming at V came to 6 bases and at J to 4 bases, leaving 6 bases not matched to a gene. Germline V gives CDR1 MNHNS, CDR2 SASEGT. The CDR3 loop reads CASSEQGYGNTIYF. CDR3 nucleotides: TGTGCCAGCAGCGAACAGGGGTACGGAAACACCATATATTTT.

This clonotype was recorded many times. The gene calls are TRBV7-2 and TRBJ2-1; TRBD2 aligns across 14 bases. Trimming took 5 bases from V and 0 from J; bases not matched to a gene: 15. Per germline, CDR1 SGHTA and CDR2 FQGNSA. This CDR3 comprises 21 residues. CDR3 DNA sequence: TGTGCCAGCAGCCAATACCTCCCGGGACTAGCGGGGGTTGACTCCTACAATGAGCAGTTCTTC. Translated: CASSQYLPGLAGVDSYNEQFF.

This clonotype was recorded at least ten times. CDR3 loop: CASSPSGLASYEQYF. CDR3 in DNA: TGTGCCAGCAGCCCATCCGGACTGGCCTCCTACGAGCAGTACTTC. V is TRBV6-5 and J is TRBJ2-7; a possible D gene is TRBD2 (5 bases). The CDR3 has 15 amino acids. V was pared by 6 bases and J by 0 bases, with 15 bases between. Germline V CDR1 and CDR2: MNHEY, SVGAGI.